This T cell receptor (beta chain) came from a study of blood T cell repertoires in COVID-19. Across the whole study: Material from acute and convalescent COVID-19 was sourced from the United States, Italy and Spain.

Authors' processing steps: Cell counts per sample came from amplifying reference gene primers. The method was immunoSEQ multiplex PCR; TCRdb's version includes in-frame clones alone and lacks a portion of them. The D gene and trimming were derived from the DNA, and the V and J assignments and clone size from that table. Here the sample spans some 160,000 clones, over 80% being singletons. This clone was observed many times. Germline V CDR1 and CDR2: MNHEY, SMNVEV (reference sequence). The CDR3 is 14 amino acids. Trimming pared 5 bases from V and 1 base from J, leaving 12 bases between. The receptor was derived from a woman aged 80 or over with COVID-19, enrolled during active disease. The specimen sequenced was peripheral blood. The chain is built from TRBV27 and TRBJ2-7; unclear D gene. The CDR3 coding sequence is TGTGCCAGCAGTACCTACGGTCCTTCCTACGAGCAGTACTTC. Amino acid sequence: CASSTYGPSYEQYF.